The source of this T cell receptor beta chain is a study of blood T cell repertoires in COVID-19. About the study: The United States, Italy and Spain were the sources of the acute and convalescent COVID-19 samples. PBMCs, B-cell-depleted T cells, or T cells provided the cDNA or gDNA that made up the material.

Sequenced by immunoSEQ multiplex PCR; TCRdb stores in-frame clones only, minus some. The table lists roughly 150,000 clones, approximately 85% of them singletons. The CDR3 extends over 16 amino acids. V was clipped by 5 bases and J by 1 base; unmatched bases: 8. Germline V lookup: CDR1 MDHEN, CDR2 SYDVKM. The sequenced sample consisted of peripheral blood. The V gene is TRBV28, the J gene TRBJ2-4; 7 nucleotides line up with TRBD1. The sequence was obtained from a man older than 75 with COVID-19, enrolled during active disease. The CDR3: CASSNRQGSAKNIQYF. The CDR3 bases are TGTGCCAGCAGTAACCGACAGGGTAGTGCCAAAAACATTCAGTACTTC.